This T cell receptor beta chain emerged from a study of blood T cell repertoires in COVID-19. Assay: immunoSEQ multiplex PCR; the TCRdb copy retains only in-frame clones and omits some. The table lists 180,000 or so clones, almost 85% of them singletons. CDR3 length: 12 amino acids. V lost 5 bases and J lost 7, with 9 bases in between. CDR1 is MDHEN and CDR2 is SYDVKM in the germline V gene. The rearrangement links TRBV28 to TRBJ1-5, with a possible D match to TRBD1 (5 bases). Sample: PBMCs or T cells enriched from blood (not recorded which). The sequence derives from a man over 45 who had recovered from COVID-19. CDR3: CASSPPGQPQHF. The CDR3 DNA follows: TGTGCCAGCAGTCCCCCAGGGCAGCCCCAGCATTTT.